The sequence of this TCR beta chain was determined in a study of T cells expressing NK-cell markers. TCRdb re-called the 5' RACE reads and gives one entry per CDR3 protein, without DNA. The sample table includes fewer than 550,000 distinct CDR3 sequences. Germline CDR1 is SQVTM and CDR2 is ANQGSEA. This CDR3 contains 15 residues. V is TRBV29-1 and J is TRBJ2-1; TCRdb outputs TRBD2, but without DNA this stays unchecked. The sample comprised blood T cells: a sorted CD56 or NKG2C T cell subset, CD4+ or CD8+ T cells, or bulk PBMC T cells (not recorded which). This TCR came from a woman in her forties or fifties in good health. This chain's CDR3 is CSVGGYVPEDNEQFF.